What follows describes a single TCR beta chain. Antigen specificity is unknown. The junction departs from germline at one end; a sequencing error may be responsible. The template was RNA from unsorted bulk tissue. The normal lung tissue was taken more than 3 cm from the tumor edge. These data belong to a study of tumor and adjacent non-tumor tissue in lung cancer. Study-wide background: The patients, roughly 9 men and a few women, were about 30 to 76 with stage I to III disease.

A modified ARM-PCR protocol with three rounds of nested PCR amplified TCRbeta. From the multiplex PCR reads, TCRdb called clonotypes with MiXCR, one entry per CDR3 protein. The sample carries 98,000 or so distinct CDR3 sequences, about 80% recorded once. Germline V gene data show CDR1 as MNHNS and CDR2 as SASEGT. This CDR3 contains 16 residues. General observations from the study: Normal lung showed higher cumulative top 100 clone frequency than tumor.

The V call is TRBV6-1, the J call TRBJ2-1; TRBD1 is a possible D gene (6 bases). The TCR was taken from a man aged 60-69 years with small cell lung cancer. The specimen was distant non-tumor lung tissue. CDR3: CASSKLDRQMMIEQSF. DNA of the CDR3: TGTGCCAGCAGTAAACTGGACAGACAAATGATGATCGAGCAGTCCTTC.